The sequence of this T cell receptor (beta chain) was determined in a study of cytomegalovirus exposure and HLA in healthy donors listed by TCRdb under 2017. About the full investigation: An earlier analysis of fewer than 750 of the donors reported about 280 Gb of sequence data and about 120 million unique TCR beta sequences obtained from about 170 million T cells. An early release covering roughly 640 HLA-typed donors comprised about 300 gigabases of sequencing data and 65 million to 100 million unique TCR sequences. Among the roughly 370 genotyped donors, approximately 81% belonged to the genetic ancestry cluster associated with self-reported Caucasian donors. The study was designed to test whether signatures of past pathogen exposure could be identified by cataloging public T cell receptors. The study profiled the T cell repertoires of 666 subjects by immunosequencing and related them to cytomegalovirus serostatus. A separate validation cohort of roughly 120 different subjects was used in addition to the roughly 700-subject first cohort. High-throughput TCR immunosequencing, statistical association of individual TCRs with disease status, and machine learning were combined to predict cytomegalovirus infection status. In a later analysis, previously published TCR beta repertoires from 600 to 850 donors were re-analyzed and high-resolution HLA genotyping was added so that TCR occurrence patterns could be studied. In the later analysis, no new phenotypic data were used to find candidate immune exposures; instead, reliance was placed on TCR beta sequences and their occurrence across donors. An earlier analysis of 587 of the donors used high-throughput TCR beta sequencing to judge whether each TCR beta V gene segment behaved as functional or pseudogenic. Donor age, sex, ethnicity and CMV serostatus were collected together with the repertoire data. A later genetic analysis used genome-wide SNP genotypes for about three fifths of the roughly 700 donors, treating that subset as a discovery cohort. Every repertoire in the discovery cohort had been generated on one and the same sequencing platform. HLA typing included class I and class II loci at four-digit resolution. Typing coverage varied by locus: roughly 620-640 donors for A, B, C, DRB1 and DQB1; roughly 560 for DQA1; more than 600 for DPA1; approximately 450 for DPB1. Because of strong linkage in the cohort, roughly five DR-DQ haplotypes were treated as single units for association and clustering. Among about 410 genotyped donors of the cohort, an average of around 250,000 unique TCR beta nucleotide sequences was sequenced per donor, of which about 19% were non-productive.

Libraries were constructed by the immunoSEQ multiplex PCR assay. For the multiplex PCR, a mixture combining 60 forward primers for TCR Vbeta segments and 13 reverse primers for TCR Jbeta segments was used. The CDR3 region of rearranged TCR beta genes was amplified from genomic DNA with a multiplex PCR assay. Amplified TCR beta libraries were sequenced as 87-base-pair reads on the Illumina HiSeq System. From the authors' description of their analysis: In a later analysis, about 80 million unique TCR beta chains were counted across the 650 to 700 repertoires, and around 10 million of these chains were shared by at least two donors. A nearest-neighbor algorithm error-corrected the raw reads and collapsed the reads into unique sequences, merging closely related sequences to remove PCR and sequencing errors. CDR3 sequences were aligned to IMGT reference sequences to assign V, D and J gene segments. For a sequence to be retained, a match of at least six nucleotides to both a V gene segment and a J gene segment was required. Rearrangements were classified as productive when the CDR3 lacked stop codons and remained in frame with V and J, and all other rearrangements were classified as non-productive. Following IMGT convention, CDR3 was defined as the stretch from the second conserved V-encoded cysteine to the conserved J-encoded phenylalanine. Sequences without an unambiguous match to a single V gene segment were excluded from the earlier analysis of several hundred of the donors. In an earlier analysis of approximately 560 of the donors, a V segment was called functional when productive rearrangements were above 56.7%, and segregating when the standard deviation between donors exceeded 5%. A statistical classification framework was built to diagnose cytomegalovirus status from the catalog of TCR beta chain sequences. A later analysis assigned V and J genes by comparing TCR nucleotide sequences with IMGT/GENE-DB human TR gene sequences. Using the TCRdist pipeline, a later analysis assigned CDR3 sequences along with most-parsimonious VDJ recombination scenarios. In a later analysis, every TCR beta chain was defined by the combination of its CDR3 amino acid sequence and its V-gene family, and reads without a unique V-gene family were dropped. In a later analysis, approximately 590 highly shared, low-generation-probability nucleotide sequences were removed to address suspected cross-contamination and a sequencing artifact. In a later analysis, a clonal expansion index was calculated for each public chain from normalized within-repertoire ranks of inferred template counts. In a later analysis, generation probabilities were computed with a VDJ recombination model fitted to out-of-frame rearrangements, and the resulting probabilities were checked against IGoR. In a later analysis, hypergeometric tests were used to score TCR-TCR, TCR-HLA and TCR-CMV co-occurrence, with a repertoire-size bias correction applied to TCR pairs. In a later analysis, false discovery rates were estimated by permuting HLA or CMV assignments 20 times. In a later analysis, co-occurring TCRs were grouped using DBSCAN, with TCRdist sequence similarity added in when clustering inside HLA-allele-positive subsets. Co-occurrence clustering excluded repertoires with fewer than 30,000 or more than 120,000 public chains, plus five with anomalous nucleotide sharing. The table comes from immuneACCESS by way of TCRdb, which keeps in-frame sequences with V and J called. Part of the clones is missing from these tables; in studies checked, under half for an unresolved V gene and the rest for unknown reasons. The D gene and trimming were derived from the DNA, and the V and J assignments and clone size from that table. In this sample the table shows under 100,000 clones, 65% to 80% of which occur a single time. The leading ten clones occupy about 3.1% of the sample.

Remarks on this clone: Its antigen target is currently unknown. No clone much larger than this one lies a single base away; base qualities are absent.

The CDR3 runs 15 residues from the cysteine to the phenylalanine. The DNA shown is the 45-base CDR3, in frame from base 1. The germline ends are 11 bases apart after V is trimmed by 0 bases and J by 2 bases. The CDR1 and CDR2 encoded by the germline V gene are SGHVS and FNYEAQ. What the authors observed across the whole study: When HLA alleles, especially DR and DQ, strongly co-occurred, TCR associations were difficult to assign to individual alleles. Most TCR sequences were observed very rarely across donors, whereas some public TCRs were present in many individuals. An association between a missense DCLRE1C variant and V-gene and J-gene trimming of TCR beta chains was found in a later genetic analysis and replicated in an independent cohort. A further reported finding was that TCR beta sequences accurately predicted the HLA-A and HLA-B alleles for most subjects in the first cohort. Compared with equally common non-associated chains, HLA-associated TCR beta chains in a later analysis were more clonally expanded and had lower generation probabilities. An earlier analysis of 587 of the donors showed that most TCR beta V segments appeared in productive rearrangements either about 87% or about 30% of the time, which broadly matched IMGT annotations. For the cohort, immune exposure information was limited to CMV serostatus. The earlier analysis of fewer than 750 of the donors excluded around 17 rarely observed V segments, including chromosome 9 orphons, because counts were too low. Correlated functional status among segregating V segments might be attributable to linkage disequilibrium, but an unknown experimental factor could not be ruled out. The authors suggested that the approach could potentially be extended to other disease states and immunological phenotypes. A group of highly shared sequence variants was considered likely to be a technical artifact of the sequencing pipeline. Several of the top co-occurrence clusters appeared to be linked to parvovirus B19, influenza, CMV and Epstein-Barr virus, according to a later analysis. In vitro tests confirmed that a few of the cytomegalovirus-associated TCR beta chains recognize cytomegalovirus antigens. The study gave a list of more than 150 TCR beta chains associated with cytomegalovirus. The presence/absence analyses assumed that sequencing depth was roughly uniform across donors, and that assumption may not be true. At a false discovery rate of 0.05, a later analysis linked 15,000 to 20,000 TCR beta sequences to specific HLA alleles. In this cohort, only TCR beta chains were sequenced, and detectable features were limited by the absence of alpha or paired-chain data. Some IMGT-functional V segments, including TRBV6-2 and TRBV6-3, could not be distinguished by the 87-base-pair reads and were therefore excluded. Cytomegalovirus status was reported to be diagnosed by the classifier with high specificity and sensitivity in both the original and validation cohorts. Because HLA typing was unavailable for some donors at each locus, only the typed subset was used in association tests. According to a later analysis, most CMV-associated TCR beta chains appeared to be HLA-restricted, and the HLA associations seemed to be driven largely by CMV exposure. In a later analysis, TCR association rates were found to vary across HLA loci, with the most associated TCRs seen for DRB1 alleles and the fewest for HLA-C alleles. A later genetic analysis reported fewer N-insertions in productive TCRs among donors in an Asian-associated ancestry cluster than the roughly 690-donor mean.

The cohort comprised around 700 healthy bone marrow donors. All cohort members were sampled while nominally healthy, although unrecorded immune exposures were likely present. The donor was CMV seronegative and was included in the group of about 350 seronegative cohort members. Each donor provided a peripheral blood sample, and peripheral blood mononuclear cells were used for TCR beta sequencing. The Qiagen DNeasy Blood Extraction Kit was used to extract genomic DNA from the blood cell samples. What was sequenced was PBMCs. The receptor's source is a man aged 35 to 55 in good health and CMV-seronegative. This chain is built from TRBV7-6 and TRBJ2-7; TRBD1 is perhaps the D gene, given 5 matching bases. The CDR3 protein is CASSLAFSGTYEQYF. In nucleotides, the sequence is TGTGCCAGCAGCTTAGCGTTCTCAGGGACCTACGAGCAGTACTTC.